This entry is about one TCR beta chain. The antigen is unknown. This record comes from a study of cytomegalovirus exposure and HLA in healthy donors. Study-wide points: When analyzed later, a missense DCLRE1C variant was found to be linked to TCR beta V- and J-gene trimming. A likely sequencing artifact accounted for one observed cluster of highly shared sequence variants.

Primers: 60 Vbeta forward and 13 Jbeta reverse. Only in-frame clones appear in the TCRdb table, and some are missing; sequencing was by immunoSEQ multiplex PCR. This sample has around 180,000 clones, with roughly three quarters found just once. V was clipped by 6 bases and J by 4 bases; unmatched bases: 10. CDR3 length: 15 residues. Germline V gives CDR1 MDHEN, CDR2 SYDVKM. The sample taken for sequencing was PBMCs. The receptor was isolated from a woman aged 45-65 years in good health and CMV-seronegative. V gene TRBV28 combines with J gene TRBJ2-7, with TRBD1 identical over 9 bases. Written as DNA, the CDR3 is TGTGCCAGCAGCCTCCGGGACAGGGCTAAATACGAGCAGTACTTC. It translates to CASSLRDRAKYEQYF.